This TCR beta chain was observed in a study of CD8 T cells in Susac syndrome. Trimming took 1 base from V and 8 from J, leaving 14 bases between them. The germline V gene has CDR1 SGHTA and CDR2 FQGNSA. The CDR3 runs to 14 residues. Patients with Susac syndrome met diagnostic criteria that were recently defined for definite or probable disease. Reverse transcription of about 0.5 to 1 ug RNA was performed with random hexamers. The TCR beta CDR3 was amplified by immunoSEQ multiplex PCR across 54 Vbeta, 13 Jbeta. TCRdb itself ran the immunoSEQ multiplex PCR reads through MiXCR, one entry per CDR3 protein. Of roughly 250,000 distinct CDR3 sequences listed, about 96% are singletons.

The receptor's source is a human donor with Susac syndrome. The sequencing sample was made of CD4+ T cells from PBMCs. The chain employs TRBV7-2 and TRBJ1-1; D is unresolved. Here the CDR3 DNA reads TGTGCCAGCAGCTTAGTTGGCTCAGAAGTGGAAGCTTTCTTT. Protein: CASSLVGSEVEAFF.